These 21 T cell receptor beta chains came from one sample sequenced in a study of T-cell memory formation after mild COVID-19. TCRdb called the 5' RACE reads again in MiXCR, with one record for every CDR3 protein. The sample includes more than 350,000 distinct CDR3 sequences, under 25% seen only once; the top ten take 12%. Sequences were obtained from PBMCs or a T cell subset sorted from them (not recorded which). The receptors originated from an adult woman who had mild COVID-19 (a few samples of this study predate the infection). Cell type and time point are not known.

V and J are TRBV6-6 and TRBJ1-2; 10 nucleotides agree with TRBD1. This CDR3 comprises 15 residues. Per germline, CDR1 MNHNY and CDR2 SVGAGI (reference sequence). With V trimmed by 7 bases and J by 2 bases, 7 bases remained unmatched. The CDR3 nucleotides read TGTGCCAGCATCAGACAGGGGGCGATAAACTATGGCTACACCTTC. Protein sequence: CASIRQGAINYGYTF.

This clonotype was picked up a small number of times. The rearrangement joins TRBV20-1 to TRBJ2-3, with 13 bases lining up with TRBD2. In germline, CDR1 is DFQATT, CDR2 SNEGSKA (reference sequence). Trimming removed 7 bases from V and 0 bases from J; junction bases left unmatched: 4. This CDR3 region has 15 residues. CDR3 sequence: CSDGLAGASTDTQYF. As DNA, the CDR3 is TGCAGTGATGGACTAGCGGGGGCTAGCACAGATACGCAGTATTTT.

CDR3 nucleotide sequence: TGTGCCTGGAGTGTAGGGACCCTACAATACAATGAGCAGTTCTTC. Translation: CAWSVGTLQYNEQFF. This rearrangement joins TRBV30 to TRBJ2-1; D is possibly TRBD1 or TRBD2 (5 bases each). CDR1 and CDR2 from the germline V gene are GTSNPN and SVGIG (reference sequence). This CDR3 is 15 amino acids long. V lost 0 bases, J lost 4 bases, and 13 bases lay in between.

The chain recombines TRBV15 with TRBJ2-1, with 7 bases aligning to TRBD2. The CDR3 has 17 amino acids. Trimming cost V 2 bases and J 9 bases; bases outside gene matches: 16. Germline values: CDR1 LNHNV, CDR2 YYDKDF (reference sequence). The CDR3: CATSRLGLREGLGEQFF. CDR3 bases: TGTGCCACCAGCAGACTGGGACTAAGGGAAGGACTTGGTGAGCAGTTCTTC.

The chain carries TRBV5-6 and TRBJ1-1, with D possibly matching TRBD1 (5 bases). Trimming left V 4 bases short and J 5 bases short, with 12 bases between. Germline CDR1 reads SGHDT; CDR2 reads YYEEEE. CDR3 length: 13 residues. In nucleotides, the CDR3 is TGTGCCAGCAGCGGGGGGATAGGAACTGAAGCTTTCTTT. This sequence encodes CASSGGIGTEAFF.

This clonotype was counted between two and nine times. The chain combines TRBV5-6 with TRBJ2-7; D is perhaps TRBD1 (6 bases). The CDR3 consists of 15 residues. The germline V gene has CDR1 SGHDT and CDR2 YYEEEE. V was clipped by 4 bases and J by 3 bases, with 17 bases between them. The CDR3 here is CASSRGTNIYYEQYF. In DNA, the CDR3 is TGTGCCAGCAGCCGTGGGACAAATATTTACTACGAGCAGTACTTC.

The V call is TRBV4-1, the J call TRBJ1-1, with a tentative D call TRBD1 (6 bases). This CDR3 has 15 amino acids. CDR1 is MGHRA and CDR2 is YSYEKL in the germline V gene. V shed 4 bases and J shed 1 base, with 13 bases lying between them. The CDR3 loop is CASSLTGHGNTEAFF. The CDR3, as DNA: TGCGCCAGCAGCCTCACGGGACACGGGAACACTGAAGCTTTCTTT.

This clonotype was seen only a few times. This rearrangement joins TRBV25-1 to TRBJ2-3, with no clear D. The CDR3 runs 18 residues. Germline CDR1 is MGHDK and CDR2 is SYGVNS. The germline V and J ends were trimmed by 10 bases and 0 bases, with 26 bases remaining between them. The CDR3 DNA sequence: TGTGCCACTATTGGGCCCTCCGGGCAGCCTGCTAGCACAGATACGCAGTATTTT. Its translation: CATIGPSGQPASTDTQYF.

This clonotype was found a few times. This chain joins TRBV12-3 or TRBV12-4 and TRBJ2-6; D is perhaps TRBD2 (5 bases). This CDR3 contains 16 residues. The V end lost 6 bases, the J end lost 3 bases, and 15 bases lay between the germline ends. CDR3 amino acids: CASSPNPGNGANVLTF. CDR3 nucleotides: TGTGCCAGCAGCCCCAACCCGGGAAATGGGGCCAACGTCCTGACTTTC.

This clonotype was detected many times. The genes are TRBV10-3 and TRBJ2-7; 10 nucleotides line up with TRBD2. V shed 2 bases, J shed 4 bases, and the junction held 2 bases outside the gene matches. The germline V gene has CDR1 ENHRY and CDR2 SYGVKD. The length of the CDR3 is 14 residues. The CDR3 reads CAISEGLAAYEQYF. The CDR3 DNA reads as TGTGCCATCAGTGAGGGACTAGCGGCGTACGAGCAGTACTTC.

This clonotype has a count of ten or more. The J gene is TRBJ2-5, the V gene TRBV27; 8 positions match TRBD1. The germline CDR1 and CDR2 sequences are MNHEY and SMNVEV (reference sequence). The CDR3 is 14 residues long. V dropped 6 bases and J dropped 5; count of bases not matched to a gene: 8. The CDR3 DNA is TGTGCCAGCAGGCCCGACAGGGGTTCGGAGACCCAGTACTTC. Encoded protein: CASRPDRGSETQYF.

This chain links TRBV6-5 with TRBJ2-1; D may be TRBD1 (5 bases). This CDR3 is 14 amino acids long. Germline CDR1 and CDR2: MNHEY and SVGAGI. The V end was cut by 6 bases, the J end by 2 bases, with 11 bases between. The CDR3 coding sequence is TGTGCCAGCAGCGACAGAGCAACCTACAATGAGCAGTTCTTC. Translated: CASSDRATYNEQFF.

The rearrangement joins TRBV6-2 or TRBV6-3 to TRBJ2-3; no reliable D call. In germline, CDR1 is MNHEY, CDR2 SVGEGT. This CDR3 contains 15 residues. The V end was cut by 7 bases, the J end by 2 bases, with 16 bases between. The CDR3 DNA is TGTGCCAGCACCCTCTCGGACCGACCCACAGATACGCAGTATTTT. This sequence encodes CASTLSDRPTDTQYF.

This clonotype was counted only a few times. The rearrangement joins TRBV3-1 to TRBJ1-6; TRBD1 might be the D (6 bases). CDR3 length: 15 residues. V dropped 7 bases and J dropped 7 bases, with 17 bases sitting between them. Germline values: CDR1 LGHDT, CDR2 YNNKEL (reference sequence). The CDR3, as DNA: TGTGCCAGCACACAAGGGACCGGGACAAATTCACCCCTCCACTTT. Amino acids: CASTQGTGTNSPLHF.

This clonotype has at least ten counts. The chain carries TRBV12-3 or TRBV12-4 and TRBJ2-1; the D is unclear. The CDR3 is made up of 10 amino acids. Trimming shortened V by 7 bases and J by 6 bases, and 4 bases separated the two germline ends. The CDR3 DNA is TGTGCCAGCACCCCCAATGAGCAGTTCTTC. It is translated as CASTPNEQFF.

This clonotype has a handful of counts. The CDR3 here is CASSLRRRIRNTQYF. In DNA, the CDR3 is TGTGCCAGCAGCTTACGGCGCCGGATCAGGAATACGCAGTATTTT. This chain links TRBV7-3 with TRBJ2-3, with D unresolved. The V end was cut by 2 bases, the J end by 7 bases, with 16 bases between. Germline V gene data show CDR1 as SGHTA and CDR2 as FQGTGA. CDR3 length: 15 residues.

The CDR3 protein is CATSDLSHTEAFF. The CDR3, as DNA: TGTGCCACCAGTGATTTATCCCACACTGAAGCTTTCTTT. This chain links TRBV24-1 with TRBJ1-1, with unresolved D. Trimming cost V 1 base and J 3 bases, with 5 bases left between them. Germline CDR1 is KGHDR and CDR2 is SFDVKD. This CDR3 region has 13 residues.

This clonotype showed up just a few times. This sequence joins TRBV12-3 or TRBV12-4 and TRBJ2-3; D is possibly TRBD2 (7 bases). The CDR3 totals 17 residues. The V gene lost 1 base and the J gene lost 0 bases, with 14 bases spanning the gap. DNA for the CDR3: TGTGCCAGCAGTTTAGGAAACGGGGGGCCTAGCACAGATACGCAGTATTTT. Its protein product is CASSLGNGGPSTDTQYF.

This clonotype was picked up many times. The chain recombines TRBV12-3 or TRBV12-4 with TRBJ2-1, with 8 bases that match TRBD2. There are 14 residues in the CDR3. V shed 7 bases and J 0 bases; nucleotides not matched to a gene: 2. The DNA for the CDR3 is TGTGCCAGCAAAAGCGGGAGCTCCTACAATGAGCAGTTCTTC. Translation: CASKSGSSYNEQFF.

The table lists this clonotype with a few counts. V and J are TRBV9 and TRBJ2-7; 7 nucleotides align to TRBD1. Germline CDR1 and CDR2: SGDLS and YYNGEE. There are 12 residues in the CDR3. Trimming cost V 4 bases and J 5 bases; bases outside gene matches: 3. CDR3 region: CASSPDRDEQYF. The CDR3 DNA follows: TGTGCCAGCAGCCCAGACAGGGACGAGCAGTACTTC.

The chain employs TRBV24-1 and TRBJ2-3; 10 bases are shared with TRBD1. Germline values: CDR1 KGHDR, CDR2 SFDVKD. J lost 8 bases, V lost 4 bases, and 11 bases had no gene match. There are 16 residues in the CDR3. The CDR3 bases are TGTGCCACCAGTGACCTGACAGGGGGCATATTCGGTACGCAGTATTTT. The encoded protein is CATSDLTGGIFGTQYF.